The source of this T cell receptor (beta chain) is a study of monozygotic twins with cystic fibrosis. Points from the study as a whole: V usage most resembled the co-twin in 13 of 16 pairs. Unrelated CF individuals shared fewer identical clonotypes than monozygotic CF twins. Median Simpson clonality of 0.0095 suggested naive T cells predominated. Age, concordance and disease severity did not associate with shared CDR3 numbers.

Germline CDR1 reads SGDLS; CDR2 reads YYNGEE. V was shortened by 0 bases and J by 3 bases, with 12 bases between the two germline ends. CDR3 size: 15 residues. This clone was found once. Its antigen remains unidentified. Profiling relied on immunoSEQ multiplex PCR, and the TCRdb table lists in-frame clones only, not all of them. The table records about 22,000 clones, approximately 90% of them present only once. The sequencing sample was made of blood. The TCR comes from a woman in her 30s with cystic fibrosis. The rearrangement uses TRBV9 and TRBJ1-1; D gene unclear. The CDR3 region has the DNA TGTGCCAGCAGCGTAGAACACAGACCTGACACTGAAGCTTTCTTT. Encoded protein: CASSVEHRPDTEAFF.